Each of the 30 T cell receptor beta chains below was sequenced from the same sample in a study of blood T cell repertoires in COVID-19. Using immunoSEQ multiplex PCR, the repertoire was profiled, and TCRdb retains in-frame clones only, with some absent. The repertoire holds around 380,000 clones, roughly 80% seen once, with more than 0.95% in the top ten. The sequenced sample consisted of peripheral blood. Every receptor here comes from a human donor with acute or convalescent COVID-19. The donor label of this sample is uncertain.

The chain recombines TRBV18 with TRBJ1-4; D not certain. Per the germline V gene, CDR1 is KGHSH and CDR2 is LQKENI. This CDR3 has 15 amino acids. The V end lost 6 bases, the J end lost 1 base, and 12 bases lay between the germline ends. CDR3 nucleotide sequence: TGTGCCAGCTCCGGAGAGGGTGGAACTAATGAAAAACTGTTTTTT. Amino acids: CASSGEGGTNEKLFF.

V and J are TRBV7-2 and TRBJ2-2, with D possibly TRBD2 on 6 matching bases. Germline values: CDR1 SGHTA, CDR2 FQGNSA. V lost 2 bases and J 2 bases, leaving 12 bases between the germline ends. The CDR3 totals 16 residues. CDR3 sequence reads: CASSLWGSGNTGELFF. The DNA of the CDR3 is TGTGCCAGCAGCTTATGGGGTAGCGGAAACACCGGGGAGCTGTTTTTT.

This clone was observed a handful of times. The chain combines TRBV19 with TRBJ2-1; the D is unclear. The CDR3 is 15 amino acids. The germline gives CDR1 LNHDA, CDR2 SQIVND (reference sequence). Trimming took 3 bases from V and 0 from J, leaving 9 bases between them. CDR3 residues: CASSISFSSYNEQFF. The DNA of the CDR3 is TGTGCCAGTAGTATTTCCTTTAGCTCCTACAATGAGCAGTTCTTC.

The gene calls are TRBV19 and TRBJ1-3, with 10 bases aligning to TRBD1. CDR3 length equals 19 residues. Germline lookup yields CDR1 LNHDA and CDR2 SQIVND (reference sequence). The V gene end was trimmed by 5 bases and the J gene end by 2 bases; junction bases not matched to a gene: 15. CDR3 in amino acids: CASSAPETGGDVAGNTIYF. DNA of the CDR3: TGTGCCAGTAGTGCCCCAGAGACAGGGGGCGATGTGGCTGGAAACACCATATATTTT.

The gene calls are TRBV6-5 and TRBJ2-7; 7 bases fit TRBD2. The CDR3 spans 15 residues. Germline loops: CDR1 MNHEY, CDR2 SVGAGI. V gave up 0 bases and J gave up 6 bases; unmatched junction bases: 8. For the CDR3, the DNA is TGTGCCAGCAGTTACTCCCTCCCGGGGGAGGGCGAGCAGTACTTC. Protein product: CASSYSLPGEGEQYF.

This sequence joins TRBV18 and TRBJ2-1, with 15 bases fitting TRBD2. Germline values: CDR1 KGHSH, CDR2 LQKENI. This CDR3 has 20 amino acids. The V gene end was trimmed by 4 bases and the J gene end by 3 bases; junction bases not matched to a gene: 13. CDR3 in DNA: TGTGCCAGCTCACGGAGTCCCGGGACTAGCGGGGGGCGAATCTACAATGAGCAGTTCTTC. It translates to CASSRSPGTSGGRIYNEQFF.

The chain couples TRBV27 to TRBJ1-2; D not certain. The CDR3 consists of 13 residues. V lost 5 bases and J lost 4, with 11 bases in between. Germline-derived CDR1 and CDR2 are MNHEY and SMNVEV (reference sequence). Here the CDR3 DNA reads TGTGCCAGCAGTCAGTCAGGAACCTATGGCTACACCTTC. Its protein is CASSQSGTYGYTF.

This rearrangement joins TRBV15 to TRBJ2-1; D may be TRBD1 (5 bases). Trimming shortened V by 5 bases and J by 7 bases, and 12 bases separated the two germline ends. The CDR3 runs to 13 residues. Germline V gene data show CDR1 as LNHNV and CDR2 as YYDKDF (reference sequence). The CDR3 loop reads CATSQHRGNEQFF. CDR3 nucleotides: TGTGCCACCAGCCAACATAGGGGTAATGAGCAGTTCTTC.

The chain has TRBV3-1 (or the pseudogene TRBV3-2) and TRBJ1-1; a weak D match, TRBD1 (6 bases). The germline V gene has CDR1 LGHDT and CDR2 YNNKEL (reference sequence). V was pared by 5 bases and J by 5 bases, with 15 bases between. The CDR3 covers 14 residues. CDR3 sequence: CASSAQQGGTEAFF. Written as DNA, the CDR3 is TGTGCCAGCAGCGCCCAACAGGGTGGAACTGAAGCTTTCTTT.

The rearrangement links TRBV5-1 to TRBJ1-2; TRBD1 agrees at 10 bases. Trimming cost V 0 bases and J 4 bases; bases outside gene matches: 3. Germline V lookup: CDR1 SGHRS, CDR2 YFSETQ. This CDR3 contains 15 residues. The CDR3 nucleotides read TGCGCCAGCAGCTTGGTGACAGGGGGCTCCTATGGCTACACCTTC. Its translation: CASSLVTGGSYGYTF.

V usage is TRBV19 and J usage is TRBJ1-1, with a possible D match to TRBD1 (6 bases). The CDR3 has 16 residues. V was clipped by 6 bases and J by 4 bases, with 21 bases between them. Germline loops: CDR1 LNHDA, CDR2 SQIVND (reference sequence). CDR3 residues: CASSFNRAPRGTEAFF. CDR3 DNA: TGTGCCAGTAGCTTTAACAGGGCTCCGAGGGGCACTGAAGCTTTCTTT.

The gene calls are TRBV28 and TRBJ1-1; D may be TRBD1 (5 bases). The germline V gene has CDR1 MDHEN and CDR2 SYDVKM. Trimming removed 7 bases from V and 4 bases from J, with 13 bases in between. The CDR3 runs to 13 residues. Written as DNA, the CDR3 is TGTGCCAGCAACCAGGGAGGAGCCACTGAAGCTTTCTTT. Protein sequence: CASNQGGATEAFF.

This chain joins TRBV14 and TRBJ2-1; TRBD1 aligns across 10 bases. This CDR3 region has 16 residues. Germline V gene sequence: CDR1 SGHDN, CDR2 FVKESK. Trimming at V came to 4 bases and at J to 6 bases, leaving 9 bases not matched to a gene. The CDR3 nucleotides read TGTGCCAGCAGCCCGAGACAGGGGGCGCTAGCCAATGAGCAGTTCTTC. It is translated as CASSPRQGALANEQFF. The full variable domain, with the rest looked up from reference TRBV14 and TRBJ2-1, is EAGVTQFPSHSVIEKGQTVTLRCDPISGHDNLYWYRRVMGKEIKFLLHFVKESKQDESGMPNNRFLAERTGGTYSTLKVQPAELEDSGVYFCASSPRQGALANEQFFGPGTRLTVL.

The J gene is TRBJ1-3, the V gene TRBV7-9; the D gene is possibly TRBD1 (6 bases). V lost 4 bases and J 2 bases, leaving 9 bases between the germline ends. The CDR3 covers 14 residues. Germline V gene data show CDR1 as SEHNR and CDR2 as FQNEAQ (reference sequence). CDR3 coding DNA: TGTGCCAGCAGCTCCAGACAGGCTGGAAACACCATATATTTT. Protein: CASSSRQAGNTIYF.

The rearrangement uses TRBV2 and TRBJ1-5, with a tentative D call TRBD1 (6 bases). The CDR3 totals 15 residues. The V and J ends lost 6 bases and 5 bases respectively, with 17 bases between them. The germline gives CDR1 SNHLY, CDR2 FYNNEI. CDR3 loop: CASRGDTLRDQPQHF. CDR3 nucleotide sequence: TGTGCCAGCAGAGGGGACACCTTGAGGGATCAGCCCCAGCATTTT. Full variable domain (missing parts from reference TRBV2 and TRBJ1-5): EPEVTQTPSHQVTQMGQEVILRCVPISNHLYFYWYRQILGQKVEFLVSFYNNEISEKSEIFDDQFSVERPDGSNFTLKIRSTKLEDSAMYFCASRGDTLRDQPQHFGDGTRLSIL.

In DNA form, the CDR3 reads TGTGCCAGCAGTTTAGCGGGGGACACCGGGGAGCTGTTTTTT. Its protein product is CASSLAGDTGELFF. The chain is built from TRBV28 and TRBJ2-2; TRBD2 matches 7 bases. V dropped 2 bases and J dropped 3; count of bases not matched to a gene: 0. Germline V CDR1 and CDR2: MDHEN, SYDVKM. This CDR3 has 14 amino acids.

The rearrangement joins TRBV2 to TRBJ1-3; 10 nucleotides align to TRBD1. Germline lookup yields CDR1 SNHLY and CDR2 FYNNEI. V lost 4 bases to trimming and J lost 3 bases; unmatched junction nucleotides: 6. CDR3 size: 16 residues. The DNA for the CDR3 is TGTGCCAGCAGTGGGCCGGGACAGGGGATTGGAAACACCATATATTTT. Encoded protein: CASSGPGQGIGNTIYF.

About this clone: Additional DNA sequences in this sample encode the identical CDR3. The chain links TRBV28 to TRBJ2-7; D uncertain. The CDR3 has 12 amino acids. CDR1 MDHEN and CDR2 SYDVKM come from the germline V gene. The V end lost 4 bases, the J end lost 2 bases, and 6 bases lay between the germline ends. DNA of the CDR3: TGTGCCAGCAGTTCCAGGCCCTACGAGCAGTACTTC. Translating it yields CASSSRPYEQYF.

V and J are TRBV29-1 and TRBJ2-1; 9 positions match TRBD1. The CDR3 is made up of 12 amino acids. CDR1 is SQVTM and CDR2 is ANQGSEA in the germline V gene. Losses at the gene ends were 8 bases for V and 5 bases for J; bases not matched to a gene: 4. The DNA for the CDR3 is TGCAGCACCAGGACAGGGGACAATGAGCAGTTCTTC. It codes for CSTRTGDNEQFF.

As concerns this clone: Other DNA sequences in this specimen translate into the identical CDR3. CDR3 nucleotide sequence: TGTGCCAGCTCACCCGGGGGAAGGGCTAACTATGGCTACACCTTC. It encodes CASSPGGRANYGYTF. The chain is built from TRBV18 and TRBJ1-2; D is possibly TRBD1 (5 bases). The V and J ends lost 3 bases and 0 bases respectively, with 11 bases between them. In germline, CDR1 is KGHSH, CDR2 LQKENI. The CDR3 spans 15 residues. Together with reference TRBV18 and TRBJ1-2, the CDR3 gives the full variable domain: NAGVMQNPRHLVRRRGQEARLRCSPMKGHSHVYWYRQLPEEGLKFMVYLQKENIIDESGMPKERFSAEFPKEGPSILRIQQVVRGDSAAYFCASSPGGRANYGYTFGSGTRLTVV.

The genes are TRBV19 and TRBJ2-1, with 8 positions matching TRBD2. This CDR3 is 15 amino acids long. CDR1 and CDR2 (germline): LNHDA, SQIVND (reference sequence). J was trimmed by 7 bases and V by 9 bases; bases with no gene match: 14. The CDR3 nucleotides read TGTGCCAGCCATTGGAGCGGGGGCCTATGGAATGAGCAGTTCTTC. As protein: CASHWSGGLWNEQFF.

This chain links TRBV18 with TRBJ1-1, with 9 nucleotides matching TRBD1. CDR1 is KGHSH, CDR2 LQKENI, per germline. The CDR3 runs 16 residues. Losses at the gene ends were 3 bases for V and 6 bases for J; bases not matched to a gene: 11. Here the CDR3 reads CASSPGTGISGAEAFF. The CDR3 region has the DNA TGTGCCAGCTCACCTGGGACAGGGATATCGGGGGCTGAAGCTTTCTTT.

The chain is built from TRBV5-6 and TRBJ1-2; 11 bases map to TRBD1. Germline lookup yields CDR1 SGHDT and CDR2 YYEEEE. There are 15 residues in the CDR3. The junction had 4 bases not matched to a gene; V was cut back by 2 bases and J by 4 bases. CDR3 in amino acids: CASSFGQGAAYGYTF. In DNA form, the CDR3 reads TGTGCCAGCAGCTTCGGACAGGGGGCTGCCTATGGCTACACCTTC.

The V and J genes are TRBV7-8 and TRBJ1-5, with unresolved D. V dropped 1 base and J dropped 4 bases, with 5 bases sitting between them. CDR1 and CDR2 from the germline V gene are SGHVS and FQNEAQ. The CDR3 is 13 amino acids. This CDR3 is CASSLVRNQPQHF. In DNA, the CDR3 is TGTGCCAGCAGCTTAGTCAGAAATCAGCCCCAGCATTTT.

This chain uses TRBV7-6 with TRBJ2-6; no firm D call. Germline V gene lookup returns CDR1 SGHVS and CDR2 FNYEAQ. Trimming took off 2 bases at V and 0 bases at J, with 5 bases between the two ends. This CDR3 region has 15 residues. The DNA for the CDR3 is TGTGCCAGCAGCTTAAGCCGCTCTGGGGCCAACGTCCTGACTTTC. Translated, it gives CASSLSRSGANVLTF. Looking up the rest from reference TRBV7-6 and TRBJ2-6 gives the full variable domain: GAGVSQSPRYKVTKRGQDVALRCDPISGHVSLYWYRQALGQGPEFLTYFNYEAQQDKSGLPNDRFSAERPEGSISTLTIQRTEQRDSAMYRCASSLSRSGANVLTFGAGSRLTVL.

This clone was seen more than once but under ten times. V and J are TRBV21-1 and TRBJ1-1. TRBV21-1 is deemed a pseudogene. This CDR3 spans 14 amino acids. The CDR3 loop reads CASSNREGSTEAFF. CDR3 DNA: TGTGCCAGCAGCAATAGGGAGGGGTCCACTGAAGCTTTCTTT.

J is TRBJ1-2 and V is TRBV5-1; 7 bases map to TRBD1. V lost 3 bases and J lost 5; bases outside the gene matches: 10. This CDR3 has 15 residues. CDR1 is SGHRS, CDR2 YFSETQ, per germline. DNA for the CDR3: TGCGCCAGCAGCTGGTCCGGGACAGACTTATATGGCTACACCTTC. Protein sequence: CASSWSGTDLYGYTF.

This chain uses TRBV4-2 with TRBJ2-1; possibly TRBD1 for D (7 bases). CDR1 and CDR2 from the germline V gene are LGHNA and YNFKEQ. V shed 2 bases and J shed 7 bases, with 15 bases lying between them. This CDR3 comprises 15 residues. Written as DNA, the CDR3 is TGTGCCAGCAGCCAACAAAGGGCAGGGGGGAATGAGCAGTTCTTC. Its protein is CASSQQRAGGNEQFF.

This chain connects TRBV2 to TRBJ1-2; 7 bases match TRBD1. Looked up from germline, CDR1 is SNHLY and CDR2 is FYNNEI. V was pared by 7 bases and J by 0 bases, with 5 bases of the junction left unmatched. The CDR3 totals 14 residues. The DNA for the CDR3 is TGTGCCAGCATTCGGGACAGAGCTAACTATGGCTACACCTTC. Encoded protein: CASIRDRANYGYTF.

Notes on this clone: The sample holds other DNA sequences that translate to the same CDR3. The chain joins TRBV6-5 to TRBJ2-1; D gene unclear. This CDR3 region has 11 residues. CDR1 MNHEY and CDR2 SVGAGI come from the germline V gene. V shed 5 bases and J shed 4 bases, with 3 bases lying between them. The CDR3 loop reads CASSRYNEQFF. For the CDR3, the DNA is TGTGCCAGCAGTCGTTACAATGAGCAGTTCTTC.